The following is a TCR beta chain sequence with its context. The CDR3 extends over 14 amino acids. Trimming stripped 7 bases from V and 7 bases from J, with 16 bases between. Germline V gives CDR1 WSHSY, CDR2 SAAADI. Sequencing used immunoSEQ multiplex PCR; TCRdb keeps in-frame clones, though not all of them. The repertoire includes about 150,000 clones, 80% to 85% of them detected once, and 9.5% to 13% sits in the top ten. This entry is derived from a study of blood T cell repertoires in COVID-19. The J gene is TRBJ1-4, the V gene TRBV10-2; perhaps TRBD1 as D (6 bases). The origin of this receptor is a man aged 70-80 years with active or convalescent COVID-19. The sequenced material came from peripheral blood. DNA of the CDR3: TGCGCCAGCAACCCCGGGACATTCAGTGAAAAACTGTTTTTT. Protein sequence: CASNPGTFSEKLFF.